Listed below are T cell receptor beta chains from one sample, sequenced in a study of memory CD4+ T cells and cytomegalovirus serostatus. Generated by immunoSEQ multiplex PCR, the TCRdb table keeps only in-frame clones and is missing some. The data show tens of thousands of clones, around 77% seen once. Sequencing was carried out using memory CD4+ T cells from blood. The receptors were sampled from an adult in good health and CMV-seronegative. Both conserved end residues are part of each CDR3. The D gene is left open where the match is weak. Where a row states a size, it is once, few, many or the class of an expanded clone; other rows omit it.

v_call	clone_size	d_call	j_call	cdr3_nt	cdr3_aa
TRBV10-3	.	.	TRBJ1-1	TGTGCCATCAGTGAGGTACGGATGAACACTGAAGCTTTCTTT	CAISEVRMNTEAFF
TRBV5-4	.	TRBD1	TRBJ2-5	TGTGCCAGCAGCACCACGACAGGGGCCCAGGGGACCCAGTACTTC	CASSTTTGAQGTQYF
TRBV19	.	TRBD1	TRBJ2-2	TGTGCCAGCAGAAAGGACAGGATGAACACCGGGGAGCTGTTTTTT	CASRKDRMNTGELFF
TRBV5-1	once	TRBD2	TRBJ2-1	TGCGCCAGCAGCTTGGAGACTAGCGGGAAGGGTGAGCAGTTCTTC	CASSLETSGKGEQFF
TRBV5-1	.	.	TRBJ2-2	TGCGCCAGCAGCTTGGATGTGGGACGGACCGGGGAGCTGTTTTTT	CASSLDVGRTGELFF
TRBV5-1	.	.	TRBJ2-3	TGCGCCAGCAGCTTGGTCCTCACAGATACGCAGTATTTT	CASSLVLTDTQYF
TRBV2	.	.	TRBJ1-2	TGTGCCAGCAGTGACCAGGTCGACTATGGCTACACCTTC	CASSDQVDYGYTF
TRBV28	.	.	TRBJ1-3	TGTGCCAGCAGTTATTTAAACACCATATATTTT	CASSYLNTIYF
TRBV30	once	TRBD2	TRBJ2-5	TGTGCCTGGAAACGTGGGCTAGCGGGAGGGGTGGGAGAGACCCAGTACTTC	CAWKRGLAGGVGETQYF
TRBV28	once	.	TRBJ1-4	TGTGCCAGCAGCCAGTTATACAACCCCGTACAGGGTGAAAAACTGTTTTTT	CASSQLYNPVQGEKLFF
TRBV6-5	.	TRBD1	TRBJ1-4	TGTGCCAGCAGTTACTCGTGGACAGGGGGTACTGAAAAACTGTTTTTT	CASSYSWTGGTEKLFF
TRBV7-8	.	.	TRBJ2-1	TGTGCCAGCAGCTTTCGGGGGGCATCCTACAATGAGCAGTTCTTC	CASSFRGASYNEQFF
TRBV5-1	.	TRBD1	TRBJ1-2	TGCGCCAGCAGAGTCGAACAGGGGATTCTCTATGGCTACACCTTC	CASRVEQGILYGYTF
TRBV28	.	TRBD1	TRBJ2-7	TGTGCCAGCAGTCCCATCCCGGGACAGGGAGCATACGAGCAGTACTTC	CASSPIPGQGAYEQYF
TRBV18	once	TRBD2	TRBJ2-3	TGTGCCAGCTCACCACCGAATAGCGGGGACACAGATACGCAGTATTTT	CASSPPNSGDTDTQYF
TRBV30	.	.	TRBJ1-1	TGTGCCTGGAATGCGGGACATATGGAAGCTTTCTTT	CAWNAGHMEAFF
TRBV5-1	once	TRBD2	TRBJ2-3	TGCGCCAGCAGCTTGTTGACTAGCGGAAGCACAGATACGCAGTATTTT	CASSLLTSGSTDTQYF
TRBV19	.	.	TRBJ2-2	TGTGCCAGTCACGGACAGCGGACACGCGGGGAGCTGTTTTTT	CASHGQRTRGELFF
TRBV9	.	.	TRBJ2-3	TGTGCCAGCAGCGTAGGAGGGGATACGCAGTATTTT	CASSVGGDTQYF
TRBV5-1	once	.	TRBJ2-5	TGCGCCAGCAGCTTGAATAGCCGGCGGGAGACCCAGTACTTC	CASSLNSRRETQYF
TRBV19	.	.	TRBJ2-7	TGTGCCAGTAGCGACCGCGATGCCTACGAGCAGTACTTC	CASSDRDAYEQYF
TRBV29-1	.	.	TRBJ2-3	TGCAGCGCTGGGCAGGGGGAGGCTACAGATACGCAGTATTTT	CSAGQGEATDTQYF
TRBV14	few	.	TRBJ2-7	TGTGCCAGCAGCCGATTAGACATCTACGAGCAGTACTTC	CASSRLDIYEQYF
TRBV19	.	TRBD2	TRBJ2-7	TGTGCCAGTAGTACCTCCGGTGGGGGTGTGACTAGCGGGAGCTACGAGCAGTACTTC	CASSTSGGGVTSGSYEQYF
TRBV7-3	few	.	TRBJ2-5	TGTGCCAGCAGCTTAACGGGGACGTTGGGGGGGCCTTGGACCCAGTACTTC	CASSLTGTLGGPWTQYF
TRBV5-1	few	TRBD2	TRBJ2-3	TGCGCCAGCAGCCCTCTAGCGGGGGGAAGCACAGATACGCAGTATTTT	CASSPLAGGSTDTQYF
TRBV2	.	TRBD1	TRBJ2-1	TGTGCCAGCAGTGAAGCCCCTCACAGGGGGGAGCAGTTCTTC	CASSEAPHRGEQFF
TRBV4-2	.	TRBD1	TRBJ1-2	TGTGCCAGCAGCCAACCGGGACAGGGTTCAGGTTATGATGGCTACACCTTC	CASSQPGQGSGYDGYTF
TRBV18	.	TRBD1	TRBJ1-1	TGTGCCAGCTCACCAGCCGGGACAGGGGAAACTGAAGCTTTCTTT	CASSPAGTGETEAFF
TRBV7-9	few	TRBD1	TRBJ1-4	TGTGCCAGCAGCTCCCGAGGGGACAGGGGTGAAAAACTGTTTTTT	CASSSRGDRGEKLFF
TRBV2	.	TRBD1	TRBJ1-3	TGTGCCAGCAGTGCTACAGGGGATTCTGGAAACACCATATATTTT	CASSATGDSGNTIYF
TRBV2	.	.	TRBJ1-2	TGTGCCAGCAGCGCCCTCAGGGGTGGCTACACCTTC	CASSALRGGYTF
TRBV2	.	TRBD1	TRBJ1-1	TGTGCCAGCAGCGCAGGGGGCGCAAGGACTGAAGCTTTCTTT	CASSAGGARTEAFF